This is a list of T cell receptor beta chains from one sample in a study of blood T cell repertoires in COVID-19. This table comes from immunoSEQ multiplex PCR, and its TCRdb copy is limited to in-frame clones, with some not included. The sample has 150,000 to 170,000 clones, 76% seen once. The sample was peripheral blood. These receptors were taken from a woman older than 75 with acute or convalescent COVID-19. Both conserved end residues are part of each CDR3. D genes are given only for firm matches.

>NA|TRBV4-3
CASSPGQGNYGYTF
>TRBD1|TRBV7-2
CASSLNRGWPPYSNQPQHF
>NA|TRBV6-1
CASSELVGRANGAFF
>TRBD1|TRBV3-1/TRBV3-2
CASSPRPGQGADTGELFF
>NA|TRBV9
CASSVVYDSPQHF
>NA|TRBV7-9
CASSLGTAGTYEQYF
>TRBD1|TRBV7-2
CASSSQGQGGGLSDEQYF
>TRBD1|TRBV4-2
CASSQETGGTDTQYF
>TRBD2|TRBV30
CAWTRLAGAFF
>TRBD1|TRBV9
CASSVGFRDSTNYGYTF
>NA|TRBV12-3/TRBV12-4
CASSTHSNSPLHF